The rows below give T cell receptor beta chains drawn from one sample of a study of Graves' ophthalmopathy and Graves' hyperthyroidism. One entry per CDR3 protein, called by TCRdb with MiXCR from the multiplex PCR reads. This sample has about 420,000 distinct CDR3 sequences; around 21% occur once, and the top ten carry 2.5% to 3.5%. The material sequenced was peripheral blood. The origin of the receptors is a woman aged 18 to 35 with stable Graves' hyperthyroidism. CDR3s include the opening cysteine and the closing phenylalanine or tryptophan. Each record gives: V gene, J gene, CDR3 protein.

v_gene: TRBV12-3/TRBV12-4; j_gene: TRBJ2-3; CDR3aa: CASTPRGGFTDTQYF
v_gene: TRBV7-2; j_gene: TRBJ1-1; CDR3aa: CASSLVGMRGPEAFF
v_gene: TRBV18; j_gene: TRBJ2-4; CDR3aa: CASSPNRDGQYF
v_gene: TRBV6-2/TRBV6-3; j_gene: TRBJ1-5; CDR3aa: CASSYRQLSQPQHF
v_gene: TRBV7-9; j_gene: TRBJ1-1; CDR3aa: CASSLEGGIAFF
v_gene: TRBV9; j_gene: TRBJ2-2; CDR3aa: CASSVEGVFGELFF
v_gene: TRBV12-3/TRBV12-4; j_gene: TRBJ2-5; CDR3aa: CASSFQGKETQYF
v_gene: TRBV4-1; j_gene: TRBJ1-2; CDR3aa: CASSTRDSYGYTF
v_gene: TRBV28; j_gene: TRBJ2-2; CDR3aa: CASTGGPGELFF
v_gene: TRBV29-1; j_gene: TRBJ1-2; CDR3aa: CSVGQGDRGGYTF
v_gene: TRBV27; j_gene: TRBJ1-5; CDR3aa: CASSPAPVLGVGNQPQHF
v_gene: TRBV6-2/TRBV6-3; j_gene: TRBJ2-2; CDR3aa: CASRSSGLTGELFF
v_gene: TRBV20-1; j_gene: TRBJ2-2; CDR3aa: CSARNGAPGTGELFF
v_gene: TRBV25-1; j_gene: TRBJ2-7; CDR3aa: CASSDPRDTASLEQYF
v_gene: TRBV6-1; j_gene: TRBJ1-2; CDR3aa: CATTSPGQNYGYTF
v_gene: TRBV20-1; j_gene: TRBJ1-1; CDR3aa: CSVTKGQGYGMTEAFF
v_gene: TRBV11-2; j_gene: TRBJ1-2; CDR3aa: CASSLRIVPESDYGYTF
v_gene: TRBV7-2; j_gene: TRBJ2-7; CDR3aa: CASSIAGGHSYEQYF
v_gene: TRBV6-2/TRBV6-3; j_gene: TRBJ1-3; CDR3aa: CASSPPGTGKLLGNTIYF